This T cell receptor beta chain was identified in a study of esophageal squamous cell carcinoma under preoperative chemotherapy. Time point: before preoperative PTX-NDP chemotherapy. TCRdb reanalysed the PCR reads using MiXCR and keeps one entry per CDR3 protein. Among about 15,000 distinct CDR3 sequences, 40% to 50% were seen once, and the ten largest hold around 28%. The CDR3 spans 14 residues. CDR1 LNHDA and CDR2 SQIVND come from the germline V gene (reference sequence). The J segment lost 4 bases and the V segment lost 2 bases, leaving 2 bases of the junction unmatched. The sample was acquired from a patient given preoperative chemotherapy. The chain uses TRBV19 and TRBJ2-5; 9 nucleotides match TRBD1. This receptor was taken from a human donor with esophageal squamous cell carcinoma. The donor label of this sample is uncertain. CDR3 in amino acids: CASSINRGRETQYF. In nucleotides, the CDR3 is TGTGCCAGTAGTATAAACAGGGGGCGAGAGACCCAGTACTTC. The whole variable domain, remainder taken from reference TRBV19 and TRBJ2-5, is DGGITQSPKYLFRKEGQNVTLSCEQNLNHDAMYWYRQDPGQGLRLIYYSQIVNDFQKGDIAEGYSVSREKKESFPLTVTSAQKNPTAFYLCASSINRGRETQYFGPGTRLLVL.